This T cell receptor (beta chain) appears in the sequencing data of a study of blood T cell repertoires in COVID-19. Study details: Either two negative PCRs, clearance, or symptom resolution qualified Cohort 3 donors as recovered.

Germline CDR1 and CDR2: SGHAT and FQNNGV. This CDR3 contains 14 residues. J gave up 3 bases and V 5 bases, and 1 base lay outside the gene matches. Measured with immunoSEQ multiplex PCR; TCRdb has only the in-frame clones, and not every one. The sample records hundreds of thousands of clones, 88% being singletons. The chain employs TRBV11-2 and TRBJ2-2, with TRBD1 matching 9 bases. This clonotype originated in a woman aged 55-70 years in a cohort exposed to, infected with or recovered from COVID-19 (not recorded which). Sequencing was performed on PBMCs or T cells enriched from blood (not recorded which). The CDR3, as DNA: TGTGCCAGCAGCCGGGACAGGGACACCGGGGAGCTGTTTTTT. Amino acid sequence: CASSRDRDTGELFF.